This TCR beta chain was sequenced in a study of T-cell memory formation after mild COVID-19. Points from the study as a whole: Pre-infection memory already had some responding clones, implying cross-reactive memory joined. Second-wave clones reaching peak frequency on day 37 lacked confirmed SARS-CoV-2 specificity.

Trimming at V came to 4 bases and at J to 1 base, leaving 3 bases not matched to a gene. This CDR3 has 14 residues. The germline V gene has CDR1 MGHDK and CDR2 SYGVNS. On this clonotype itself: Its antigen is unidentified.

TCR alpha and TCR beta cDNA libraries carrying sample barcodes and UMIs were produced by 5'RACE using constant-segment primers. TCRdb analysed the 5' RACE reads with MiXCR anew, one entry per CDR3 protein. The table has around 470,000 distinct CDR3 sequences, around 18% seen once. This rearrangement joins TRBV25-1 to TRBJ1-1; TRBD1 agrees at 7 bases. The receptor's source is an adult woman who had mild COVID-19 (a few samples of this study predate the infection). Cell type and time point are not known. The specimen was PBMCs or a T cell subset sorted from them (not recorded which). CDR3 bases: TGTGCCAGCAGTGTCCCAGGGGGGAACACTGAAGCTTTCTTT. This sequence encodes CASSVPGGNTEAFF.